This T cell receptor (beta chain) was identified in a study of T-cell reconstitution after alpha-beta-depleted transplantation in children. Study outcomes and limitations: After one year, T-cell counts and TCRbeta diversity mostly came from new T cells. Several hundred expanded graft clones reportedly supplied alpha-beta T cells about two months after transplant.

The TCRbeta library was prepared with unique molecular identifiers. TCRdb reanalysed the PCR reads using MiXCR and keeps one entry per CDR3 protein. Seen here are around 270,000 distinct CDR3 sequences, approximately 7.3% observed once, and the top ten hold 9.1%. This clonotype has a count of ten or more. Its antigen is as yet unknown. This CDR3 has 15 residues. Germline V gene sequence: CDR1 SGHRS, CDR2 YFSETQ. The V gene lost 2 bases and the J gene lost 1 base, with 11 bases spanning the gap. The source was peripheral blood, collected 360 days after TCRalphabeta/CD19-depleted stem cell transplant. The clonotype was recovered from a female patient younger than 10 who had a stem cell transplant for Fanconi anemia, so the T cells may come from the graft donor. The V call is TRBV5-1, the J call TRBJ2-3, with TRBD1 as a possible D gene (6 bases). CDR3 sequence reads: CASSFLPGGTDTQYF. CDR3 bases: TGCGCCAGCAGCTTTCTTCCAGGGGGCACAGATACGCAGTATTTT.